A selection of T cell receptor beta chains follows, all from one sample in a study of blood T cells in healthy people across ages. TCRdb ran MiXCR on the 5' RACE reads and lists one entry per CDR3 protein. This sample has hundreds of thousands of distinct CDR3 sequences, with 52% found just once. Sequencing input: blood. The receptors shown here come from a man aged 55 to 70 in good health. The CDR3 runs from the conserved cysteine through the conserved F or W. Fields, in order: V gene, D gene, clone size, J gene, CDR3 protein, CDR3 DNA. D genes are given only for firm matches. Size values are once, few and many counts, or a class for expanded clones, and some rows have none.

TRBV3-1	TRBD2	.	TRBJ2-3	CASSPGLAGDSSDTQYF	TGTGCCAGCAGCCCCGGACTAGCGGGAGATTCATCAGATACGCAGTATTTT
TRBV24-1	TRBD2	once	TRBJ2-5	CATSDLPGRASNEQYF	TGTGCCACCAGTGATTTGCCCGGGAGGGCCTCCAATGAGCAGTACTTC
TRBV15	.	.	TRBJ2-4	CATSRDTGQLKNIQYF	TGTGCCACCAGCAGAGATACGGGGCAGCTTAAAAACATTCAGTACTTC
TRBV5-1	TRBD1	once	TRBJ1-6	CASSLMGGQGVDSPLHF	TGCGCCAGCAGCTTGATGGGTGGGCAGGGGGTTGATTCGCCCCTCCACTTT
TRBV20-1	TRBD2	.	TRBJ2-1	CSARDEAQRGLGEQFF	TGCAGTGCTAGAGATGAGGCCCAGCGGGGTCTAGGTGAGCAGTTCTTC
TRBV18	.	.	TRBJ1-6	CASSPNPYQDRINSPLHF	TGTGCCAGCTCACCCAACCCGTACCAGGACAGAATTAATTCACCCCTCCACTTT
TRBV9	TRBD2	.	TRBJ2-1	CASSGTSFGNEQFF	TGTGCCAGCTCCGGGACTAGCTTCGGGAATGAGCAGTTCTTC
TRBV28	.	few	TRBJ2-7	CASLPSTRRNDEQYF	TGTGCCAGCCTCCCGTCCACCAGGAGGAACGACGAGCAGTACTTC
TRBV29-1	TRBD2	.	TRBJ2-1	CSVWSGVNYNEQFF	TGCAGCGTTTGGAGCGGGGTTAACTACAATGAGCAGTTCTTC
TRBV27	.	few	TRBJ1-2	CASSLGRSRLDYGYTF	TGTGCCAGCAGTTTGGGACGGAGTCGACTTGACTATGGCTACACCTTC
TRBV20-1	TRBD2	.	TRBJ2-7	CSARDLSGENYEQYF	TGCAGTGCTAGAGATCTGAGCGGGGAAAACTACGAGCAGTACTTC
TRBV5-1	.	.	TRBJ1-6	CASSSRGDNSPLHF	TGCGCCAGCAGCTCGAGGGGGGATAATTCACCCCTCCACTTT
TRBV9	TRBD1	.	TRBJ2-2	CASSPNTGTENTGELFF	TGTGCCAGCAGCCCCAATACCGGGACAGAGAACACCGGGGAGCTGTTTTTT
TRBV2	.	.	TRBJ2-5	CASSEGGRRGETQYF	TGTGCCAGCAGTGAAGGGGGGCGCCGGGGTGAGACCCAGTACTTC
TRBV6-1	.	.	TRBJ2-5	CASSEARGLETQYF	TGTGCCAGCAGTGAAGCGCGGGGACTCGAGACCCAGTACTTC
TRBV24-1	TRBD2	.	TRBJ2-1	CATSHRLAGADEQFF	TGTGCCACCAGTCACCGACTAGCGGGAGCTGATGAGCAGTTCTTC
TRBV7-2	.	few	TRBJ1-5	CASSSRGPSSNQPQHF	TGTGCCAGCAGCTCCCGGGGACCCTCGAGCAATCAGCCCCAGCATTTT
TRBV10-3	TRBD1	once	TRBJ1-2	CAISESTIDRDYGYTF	TGTGCCATCAGTGAGTCGACCATAGACAGGGACTATGGCTACACCTTC
TRBV4-2	TRBD2	.	TRBJ2-7	CASSQKGLAGAPLPYEQYF	TGTGCCAGCAGCCAAAAGGGACTAGCGGGGGCGCCGCTCCCTTACGAGCAGTACTTC
TRBV5-1	.	few	TRBJ2-2	CASSPGRSTGELFF	TGCGCCAGCAGCCCCGGACGGAGCACGGGGGAGCTGTTTTTT
TRBV29-1	.	many	TRBJ2-3	CSVVSAVQYF	TGCAGCGTTGTTTCAGCGGTGCAGTATTTT
TRBV29-1	.	many	TRBJ1-2	CSVGVTNYGYTF	TGCAGCGTCGGCGTAACTAACTATGGCTACACCTTC
TRBV7-2	TRBD1	.	TRBJ1-1	CASSGGDRGLLWTEAFF	TGTGCCAGCAGCGGCGGGGACAGGGGGCTGCTATGGACTGAAGCTTTCTTT
TRBV5-1	TRBD2	.	TRBJ2-7	CASSRTGGDVYEQYF	TGCGCCAGCAGCCGGACCGGGGGGGATGTCTACGAGCAGTACTTC
TRBV2	.	few	TRBJ2-7	CASSAAGSSYEQYF	TGTGCCAGCAGTGCGGCAGGGAGTTCCTATGAGCAGTACTTC
TRBV29-1	TRBD1	.	TRBJ1-2	CSVTAGGGAGTF	TGCAGCGTTACGGCAGGGGGCGGTGCAGGCACCTTC
TRBV11-1	TRBD2	few	TRBJ2-3	CASRKRTSGSTDTQYF	TGTGCCAGCAGAAAAAGGACTAGCGGAAGCACAGATACGCAGTATTTT